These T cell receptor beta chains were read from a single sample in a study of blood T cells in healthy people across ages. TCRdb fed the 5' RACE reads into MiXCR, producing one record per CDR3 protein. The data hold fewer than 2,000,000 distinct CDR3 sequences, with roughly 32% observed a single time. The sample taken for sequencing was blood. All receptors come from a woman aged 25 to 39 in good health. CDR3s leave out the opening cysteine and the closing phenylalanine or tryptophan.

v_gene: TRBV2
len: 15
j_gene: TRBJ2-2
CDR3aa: ASSVPTSGSNTGELF

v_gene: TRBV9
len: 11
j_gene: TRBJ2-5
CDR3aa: ASSVGVQETQY

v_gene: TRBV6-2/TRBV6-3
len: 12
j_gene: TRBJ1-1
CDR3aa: AIQDRVRNTEAF

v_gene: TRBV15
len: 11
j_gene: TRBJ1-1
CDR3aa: ATSIQRNTEAF

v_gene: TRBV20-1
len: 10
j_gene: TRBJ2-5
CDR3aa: SASRTPETQY

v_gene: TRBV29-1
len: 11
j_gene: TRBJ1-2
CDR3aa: SVESGTGHGYT

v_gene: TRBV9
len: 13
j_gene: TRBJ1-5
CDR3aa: ASSEGELGNQPQH

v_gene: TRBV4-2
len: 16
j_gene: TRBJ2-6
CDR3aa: ASSQVFGGPSGANVLT

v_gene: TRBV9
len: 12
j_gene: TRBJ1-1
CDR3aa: ASNTFGGDTEAF

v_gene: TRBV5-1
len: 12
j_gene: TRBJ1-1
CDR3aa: ASSLVGARTEAF

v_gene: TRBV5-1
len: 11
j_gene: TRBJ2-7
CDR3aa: ASSLYSTYEQY

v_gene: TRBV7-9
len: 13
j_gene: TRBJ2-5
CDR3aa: ASSLGAGFQETQY

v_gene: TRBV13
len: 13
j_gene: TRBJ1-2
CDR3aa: ASSLLMGGDYGYT

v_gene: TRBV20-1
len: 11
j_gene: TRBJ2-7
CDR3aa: SAISGGPREQY

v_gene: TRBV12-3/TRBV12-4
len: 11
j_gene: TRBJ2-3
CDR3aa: ASQGSSTDTQY

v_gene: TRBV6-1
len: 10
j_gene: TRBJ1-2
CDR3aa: ASMSKKDGYT

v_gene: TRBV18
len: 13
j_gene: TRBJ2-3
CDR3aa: ASSRRDLSTDTQY

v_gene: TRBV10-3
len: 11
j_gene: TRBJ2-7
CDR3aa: AISVDGQEAQY

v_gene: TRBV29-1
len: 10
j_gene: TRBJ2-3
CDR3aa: SVDLGTDTQY

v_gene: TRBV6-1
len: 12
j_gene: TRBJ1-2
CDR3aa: ASSDPDRVYGYT

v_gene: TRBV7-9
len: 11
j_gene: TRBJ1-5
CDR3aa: ASSLDREGSQH

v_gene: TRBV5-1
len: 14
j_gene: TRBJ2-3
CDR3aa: ANSPARTESTDTQY

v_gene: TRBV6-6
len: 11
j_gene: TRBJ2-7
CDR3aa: ASSYSSVDEQY

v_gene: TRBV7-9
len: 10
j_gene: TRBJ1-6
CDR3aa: ASSLDDSPLH

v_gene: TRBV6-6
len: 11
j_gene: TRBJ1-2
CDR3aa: ASRRTGGDGYT

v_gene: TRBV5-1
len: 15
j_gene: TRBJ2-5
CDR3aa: ASSHGLGGGAQETQY

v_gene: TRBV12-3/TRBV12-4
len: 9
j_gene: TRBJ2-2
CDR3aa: ASSFTAERF

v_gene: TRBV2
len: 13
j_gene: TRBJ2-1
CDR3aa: ASSDLASIGSEQF

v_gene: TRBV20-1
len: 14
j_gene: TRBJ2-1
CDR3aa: SGHRRSADSYNEQF

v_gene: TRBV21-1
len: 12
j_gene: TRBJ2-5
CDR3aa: ARITGGLQETQY

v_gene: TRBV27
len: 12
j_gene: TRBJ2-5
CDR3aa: ASRLGGGAETQY

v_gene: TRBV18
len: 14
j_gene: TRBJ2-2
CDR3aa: ASSYLGERSTGELF

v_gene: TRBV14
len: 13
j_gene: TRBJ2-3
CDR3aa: ASSQAGSSTDTQY

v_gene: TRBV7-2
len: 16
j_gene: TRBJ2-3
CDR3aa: ASSQSLWGGDMSDTQY

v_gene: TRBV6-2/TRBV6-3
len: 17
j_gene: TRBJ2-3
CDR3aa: ATPMKTSGRLPPTDTQY

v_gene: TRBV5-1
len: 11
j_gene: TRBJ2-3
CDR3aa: ASSLTQQDTQY

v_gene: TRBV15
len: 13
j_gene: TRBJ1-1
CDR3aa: ATSRAGTLWTEAF

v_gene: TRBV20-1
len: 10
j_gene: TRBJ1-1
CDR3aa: SASTGGTEAF

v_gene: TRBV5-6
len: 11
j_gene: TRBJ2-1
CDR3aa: ASTRLAGNEQF

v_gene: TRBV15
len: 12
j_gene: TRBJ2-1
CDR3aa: ATSRTDTYNEQF

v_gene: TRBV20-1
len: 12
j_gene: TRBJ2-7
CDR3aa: SARDREGLYEQY

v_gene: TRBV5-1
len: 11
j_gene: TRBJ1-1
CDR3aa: ASSPTSGTEAF

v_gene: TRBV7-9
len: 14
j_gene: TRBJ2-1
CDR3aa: ASSRLADSSYNEQF

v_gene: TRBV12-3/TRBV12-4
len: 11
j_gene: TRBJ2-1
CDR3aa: ASGFQRDNEQF

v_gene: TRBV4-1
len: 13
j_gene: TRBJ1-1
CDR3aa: ASSQLGPTNTEAF

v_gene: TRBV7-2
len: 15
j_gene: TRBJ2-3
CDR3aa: ASETLGSWYGVDTQY

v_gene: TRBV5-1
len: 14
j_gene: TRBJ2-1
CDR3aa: ASSLEGRGFYNEQF

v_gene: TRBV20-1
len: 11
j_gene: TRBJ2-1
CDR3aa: SAHRGDYNEQF

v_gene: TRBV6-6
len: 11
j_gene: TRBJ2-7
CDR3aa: ASSYSLTEEQY

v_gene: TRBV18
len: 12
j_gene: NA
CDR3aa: ASSPPGAGETQY